The 18 T cell receptor beta chains reported below all come from one sample, sequenced in a study of shared clonotypes between healthy human individuals. Profiled with immunoSEQ multiplex PCR; TCRdb holds only in-frame clones, not every one. The profile shows millions of clones, roughly 95% of them singletons. The specimen was naive CD4+ T cells sorted from blood. Subset given: CD45RA+ positively selected. Every receptor here comes from a man aged 18 to 29 in good health.

CDR3 loop: CASSLDGVLYEQYF. CDR3 in DNA: TGTGCCAGCAGCTTAGATGGGGTACTCTACGAGCAGTACTTC. The chain links TRBV7-2 to TRBJ2-7; D is uncertain. Trimming cost V 1 base and J 3 bases, with 10 bases left between them. Germline V gene sequence: CDR1 SGHTA, CDR2 FQGNSA. The CDR3 runs 14 residues.

This chain joins TRBV11-2 and TRBJ2-5; no reliable D call. The germline V gene encodes CDR1 SGHAT and CDR2 FQNNGV. This CDR3 comprises 14 residues. V was trimmed by 5 bases and J by 5 bases, leaving 15 bases between them. The CDR3: CASSPSVTVETQYF. CDR3 DNA: TGTGCCAGCAGCCCTTCGGTTACGGTGGAGACCCAGTACTTC. The full variable domain, rest sourced from reference TRBV11-2 and TRBJ2-5, is EAGVAQSPRYKIIEKRQSVAFWCNPISGHATLYWYQQILGQGPKLLIQFQNNGVVDDSQLPKDRFSAERLKGVDSTLKIQPAKLEDSAVYLCASSPSVTVETQYFGPGTRLLVL.

The chain uses TRBV30 and TRBJ2-2; the match to TRBD1 covers 8 bases. Germline V gene data show CDR1 as GTSNPN and CDR2 as SVGIG (reference sequence). Trimming at V came to 8 bases and at J to 8 bases, leaving 1 base not matched to a gene. The CDR3 is made up of 10 amino acids. CDR3 coding DNA: TGTGCCGGACAGGGTGGGGAGCTGTTTTTT. It is translated as CAGQGGELFF.

The CDR3 DNA sequence: TGTGCCAGCTCAGACACAACATCCTACGAGCAGTACTTC. Protein sequence: CASSDTTSYEQYF. The V and J genes are TRBV18 and TRBJ2-7, with D hard to call. The CDR3 spans 13 residues. V lost 5 bases, J lost 1 base, and 9 bases lay in between. Germline CDR1 and CDR2: KGHSH and LQKENI.

The rearrangement links TRBV5-1 to TRBJ2-2, with a weak D call TRBD2 (6 bases). The CDR3 is 14 amino acids. The V gene's germline CDR1 is SGHRS and CDR2 YFSETQ. Trimming removed 7 bases at V and 0 bases at J, with 10 bases between. This CDR3 reads CASFPGANTGELFF. DNA of the CDR3: TGCGCCAGCTTTCCGGGGGCGAACACCGGGGAGCTGTTTTTT.

Concerning this clone itself: Additional DNA sequences in this sample encode the identical CDR3. The chain recombines TRBV5-4 with TRBJ2-3, with D possibly being TRBD2 (6 bases). The CDR3 runs to 14 residues. V lost 4 bases and J lost 3, with 12 bases in between. CDR1 is SGHNT and CDR2 is YYREEE in the germline V gene (reference sequence). The CDR3 region is CASSPGGSTDTQYF. As DNA, the CDR3 is TGTGCCAGCAGCCCCGGAGGGTCGACAGATACGCAGTATTTT.

CDR3 residues: CASSPAGWSSYEQYF. CDR3 DNA: TGTGCCAGCTCACCAGCAGGGTGGAGCTCCTACGAGCAGTACTTC. This chain connects TRBV18 to TRBJ2-7, with D perhaps matching TRBD1 (5 bases). V was shortened by 2 bases and J by 0 bases, with 11 bases between the two germline ends. Germline V gene data show CDR1 as KGHSH and CDR2 as LQKENI. The CDR3 covers 15 residues.

This sequence joins TRBV6-1 and TRBJ1-2; D unclear. Between the trimmed V and J ends, which lost 1 base and 1 base, there was a span of 4 bases. The CDR3 has 13 amino acids. The germline V gene has CDR1 MNHNS and CDR2 SASEGT. Here the CDR3 DNA reads TGTGCCAGCAGTGAAGAATATAACTATGGCTACACCTTC. It yields the protein CASSEEYNYGYTF.

The chain recombines TRBV2 with TRBJ2-6, with D maybe TRBD1 (5 bases). The CDR3 runs to 15 residues. Trimming removed 5 bases from V and 2 bases from J, with 10 bases in between. Germline CDR1 SNHLY, CDR2 FYNNEI. CDR3 protein: CASSYRSTGANVLTF. As DNA, the CDR3 is TGTGCCAGCAGTTACAGGAGCACTGGGGCCAACGTCCTGACTTTC.

The chain couples TRBV10-3 to TRBJ2-7; D not certain. CDR1 ENHRY and CDR2 SYGVKD come from the germline V gene. The CDR3 has 14 amino acids. V lost 10 bases to trimming and J lost 0 bases, with 16 bases between them. CDR3 sequence: CATQPGASSYEQYF. DNA of the CDR3: TGTGCCACCCAACCGGGCGCGAGCTCCTACGAGCAGTACTTC.

In nucleotides, the CDR3 is TGTGCCAGTGACCCCGGAGCAGGGTTAAGCAATCAGCCCCAGCATTTT. This codes for CASDPGAGLSNQPQHF. This chain connects TRBV19 to TRBJ1-5, with D perhaps TRBD1 (5 bases). Germline CDR1 reads LNHDA; CDR2 reads SQIVND (reference sequence). V shed 8 bases and J shed 1 base, with 18 bases lying between them. This CDR3 contains 16 residues.

In nucleotides, the CDR3 is TGCAGCGTTGTAAGGGGCAATGAGCAGTTCTTC. Its protein is CSVVRGNEQFF. The chain joins TRBV29-1 to TRBJ2-1, with D possibly being TRBD1 (5 bases). V lost 4 bases, J lost 6 bases, and 7 bases lay in between. In germline, CDR1 is SQVTM, CDR2 ANQGSEA. CDR3 length: 11 amino acids.

The rearrangement links TRBV9 to TRBJ1-6, with D possibly TRBD1 on 5 matching bases. This CDR3 has 15 amino acids. The V end lost 3 bases, the J end lost 9 bases, and 16 bases lay between the germline ends. Germline CDR1 reads SGDLS; CDR2 reads YYNGEE. The CDR3 here is CASSASQVTASPLHF. CDR3 DNA: TGTGCCAGCAGCGCGTCACAGGTAACTGCTTCACCCCTCCACTTT.

This clone appeared a single time. In the same sample, other DNA sequences code for this CDR3. J is TRBJ2-2 and V is TRBV27; the D is unclear. Trimming shortened V by 5 bases and J by 5 bases, and 6 bases separated the two germline ends. There are 12 residues in the CDR3. In germline, CDR1 is MNHEY, CDR2 SMNVEV (reference sequence). CDR3 DNA sequence: TGTGCCAGCAGTCTTAGGACCGGGGAGCTGTTTTTT. Encoded protein: CASSLRTGELFF.

This clone has only one observation. The chain combines TRBV28 with TRBJ1-2; TRBD1 matches at 7 bases. Germline loops: CDR1 MDHEN, CDR2 SYDVKM. V was clipped by 2 bases and J by 1 base; unmatched bases: 13. The CDR3 has 18 amino acids. The CDR3 DNA reads as TGTGCCAGCAGTTTAGTTCGGGACAGAGTGTCCGTTAACTATGGCTACACCTTC. The encoded protein is CASSLVRDRVSVNYGYTF.

This clone was seen only once. The chain has TRBV2 and TRBJ2-7; 7 nucleotides agree with TRBD1. Germline V lookup: CDR1 SNHLY, CDR2 FYNNEI. The CDR3 has 15 amino acids. V lost 5 bases, J lost 2 bases, and 9 bases stayed unmatched. CDR3 sequence: CASSKGRQGPYEQYF. The CDR3 coding sequence is TGTGCCAGCAGTAAGGGGCGACAGGGCCCCTACGAGCAGTACTTC. The full variable domain, its missing parts supplied by reference TRBV2 and TRBJ2-7, is EPEVTQTPSHQVTQMGQEVILRCVPISNHLYFYWYRQILGQKVEFLVSFYNNEISEKSEIFDDQFSVERPDGSNFTLKIRSTKLEDSAMYFCASSKGRQGPYEQYFGPGTRLTVT.

Of note for this clone: A much larger clone sits a single nucleotide away, making a read error possible. This chain joins TRBV7-2 and TRBJ2-7; D uncertain. V lost 6 bases, J lost 2 bases, and 8 bases lay in between. In germline, CDR1 is SGHTA, CDR2 FQGNSA. This CDR3 is 12 amino acids long. The CDR3 region is CASSLQTYEQYF. The CDR3 nucleotides read TGTGCCAGCAGTTTACAGACCTACGAGCAGTACTTC. Variable domain in full (rest from reference TRBV7-2 and TRBJ2-7): GAGVSQSPSNKVTEKGKDVELRCDPISGHTALYWYRQSLGQGLEFLIYFQGNSAPDKSGLPSDRFSAERTGGSVSTLTIQRTQQEDSAVYLCASSLQTYEQYFGPGTRLTVT.

This clone was recorded many times. This sequence joins TRBV13 and TRBJ2-5; the D gene is possibly TRBD2 (5 bases). V was cut by 8 bases and J by 5 bases, with 15 bases left in between. Germline-derived CDR1 and CDR2 are PRHDT and FYEKMQ (reference sequence). This CDR3 is built from 13 residues. The CDR3 spells CASSPRARETQYF. In DNA, the CDR3 is TGTGCCAGCTCCCCGAGGGCCAGGGAGACCCAGTACTTC.